These T cell receptor beta chains were read from a single sample in a study of T cells in Graves' hyperthyroidism and ophthalmopathy. TCRdb re-called the multiplex PCR reads with MiXCR, one entry per CDR3 protein. This table has around 190,000 distinct CDR3 sequences, over 15% appearing once. Sequencing was done on a sample of blood. The receptors were sampled from a woman aged 45-59 years with Graves' hyperthyroidism. The CDR3 runs from the conserved cysteine through the conserved F or W. The D gene is left open where the match is weak. Size values are once, few and many counts, or a class for expanded clones, and some rows have none.

clone_size	v_call	j_call	d_call	cdr3_nt	cdr3_aa
many	TRBV20-1	TRBJ1-1	-	TGCAGTGCTAGAGGGTCCATGGGCACTGAAGCTTTCTTT	CSARGSMGTEAFF
many	TRBV19	TRBJ2-1	TRBD2	TGTGCCAGTAGTGCGGGGGGGGGGCAGTTCTTC	CASSAGGGQFF
many	TRBV7-9	TRBJ1-2	TRBD1	TGTGCCAGCAGCCACGCGGACAGGGGGGACTATGGCTACACCTTC	CASSHADRGDYGYTF
-	TRBV2	TRBJ2-3	-	TGTGCCAGCAGTGACTCAGATACGCAGTATTTT	CASSDSDTQYF
many	TRBV7-2	TRBJ1-6	TRBD1	TGTGCCAGCAGCTTACAATTGGGACAGAAGAATTCACCCCTCCACTTT	CASSLQLGQKNSPLHF
-	TRBV6-2/TRBV6-3	TRBJ2-7	-	TGTGCCAGCAGATACTTCCGCCCCTACGAGCAGTACTTC	CASRYFRPYEQYF
many	TRBV6-1	TRBJ2-1	TRBD1	TGTGCCAGCAGAATCGACAGGGGAGGTTACAATGAGCAGTTCTTC	CASRIDRGGYNEQFF
once	TRBV7-3	TRBJ1-6	-	TGTGCCAGCAGCTCGTATGGGAATTCACCCCTCCACTTT	CASSSYGNSPLHF
many	TRBV5-1	TRBJ1-1	-	TGCGCCAGCAGCCGGGGGGATCCGAGTACTGAAGCTTTCTTT	CASSRGDPSTEAFF
many	TRBV2	TRBJ1-1	-	TGTGCCAGCTTTCGGGGAGGAAAGTGGGACACTGAAGCTTTCTTT	CASFRGGKWDTEAFF
many	TRBV6-5	TRBJ1-1	-	TGTGCCAGCAGTTACTCGGGGACGTGGGTTCGGATGAACACTGAAGCTTTCTTT	CASSYSGTWVRMNTEAFF
many	TRBV2	TRBJ1-6	-	TGTGCCAGCAGCAGTAGAACTTTGAATTCACCCCTCCACTTT	CASSSRTLNSPLHF
many	TRBV27	TRBJ2-7	-	TGTGCCAGCAGTTTATCGTTCGGGGCCTACGAGCAGTACTTC	CASSLSFGAYEQYF
many	TRBV19	TRBJ1-1	TRBD1	TGTGCCAGTAGTATAGGGACAGGAGGGTTTGAAGCTTTCTTT	CASSIGTGGFEAFF
-	TRBV20-1	TRBJ1-1	-	TGCAGTGCTAGAGCAGTCGTTAGTCACGGGGGTGACAACACTGAAGCTTTCTTT	CSARAVVSHGGDNTEAFF
-	TRBV5-4	TRBJ2-7	-	TGTGCCAGCAGCTTAGTTGGCTTGGACGAGCAGTACTTC	CASSLVGLDEQYF
many	TRBV11-2	TRBJ1-2	-	TGTGCCAGCAGCTTAACCCCACTCAACTATGGCTACACCTTC	CASSLTPLNYGYTF
many	TRBV28	TRBJ2-7	TRBD2	TGTGCCAGCAGTTTCACTAGCGGCGGTGGCTACGAGCAGTACTTC	CASSFTSGGGYEQYF
many	TRBV27	TRBJ1-5	-	TGTGCCAGCAGTTTATCGGGGGGGAATCAGCCCCAGCATTTT	CASSLSGGNQPQHF
once	TRBV6-4	TRBJ1-2	-	TGTGCCAGCAGTGAACTGGCTCTCGGCTATGGCTACACCTTC	CASSELALGYGYTF
many	TRBV7-8	TRBJ1-6	-	TGTGCCAGCAGCTTAGAGGTTTTGCAATTGAATTCACCCCTCCACTTT	CASSLEVLQLNSPLHF
-	TRBV4-1	TRBJ1-2	-	TGCGCCAGCAGCCCGTCCGAACGGGCTAACTATGGCTACACCTTC	CASSPSERANYGYTF
many	TRBV6-6	TRBJ2-1	-	TGTGCCAGCAGTTACGGCCCCCACTATGAGCAGTTCTTC	CASSYGPHYEQFF
-	TRBV5-1	TRBJ2-5	-	TGCGCCAGCAGCTGGAAGATGCAGGGGCTGTTAGAGGAGACCCAGTACTTC	CASSWKMQGLLEETQYF
many	TRBV28	TRBJ1-6	-	TGTGCCAGCAGTTTAAGGCTTCACAGCTTCAGCTCCTATAATTCACCCCTCCACTTT	CASSLRLHSFSSYNSPLHF
many	TRBV12-5	TRBJ2-5	-	TGTGCTAGTGGTTTGGAACCGCTTGGCGCACAAGAGACCCAGTACTTC	CASGLEPLGAQETQYF
many	TRBV6-1	TRBJ1-5	-	TGTGCCAGCAGCCCACAGGCGAATAGCAATCAGCCCCAGCATTTT	CASSPQANSNQPQHF
many	TRBV7-9	TRBJ2-1	-	TGTGCCGGCGGGGGACAGCTGTCCTACAATGAGCAGTTCTTC	CAGGGQLSYNEQFF
many	TRBV19	TRBJ1-2	-	TGTGCCAGTAGTACGCTTGGAGGGGCGCCGGGTGGCTACACCTTC	CASSTLGGAPGGYTF
many	TRBV2	TRBJ2-5	-	TGTGCCAGCAGTGGCGGACGGGGCCCGGAGACCCAGTACTTC	CASSGGRGPETQYF
few	TRBV10-3	TRBJ1-2	TRBD1	TGTGCTCCACCGGGGGGACAGGGGGCGCCCACTGGCTACACCTTC	CAPPGGQGAPTGYTF
many	TRBV7-2	TRBJ2-3	-	TGTGCCAGCAGCTTAGCCCCGACTGGGACATTTTTCAGCACAGATACGCAGTATTTT	CASSLAPTGTFFSTDTQYF
many	TRBV5-1	TRBJ2-3	-	TGCGCCAGCAGGGCCAGGGCCCTCCCGGTCACAGATACGCAGTATTTT	CASRARALPVTDTQYF
many	TRBV18	TRBJ1-1	-	TGTGCCAGCTCACCGGCCCTCGAGGCTGAAGCTTTCTTT	CASSPALEAEAFF
many	TRBV7-2	TRBJ1-1	-	TGTGCCAGCAGATTTGTCGTGGCCACTGAAGCTTTCTTT	CASRFVVATEAFF
-	TRBV9	TRBJ2-3	TRBD2	TGTGCCAGCAGCAAACTAGCGGCGGTGGATACGCAGTATTTT	CASSKLAAVDTQYF
-	TRBV6-5	TRBJ2-3	TRBD2	TGTGCCAGCAGTTACTCGATTAGCGGGGGGGCCGGGACAGATACGCAGTATTTT	CASSYSISGGAGTDTQYF
many	TRBV5-1	TRBJ1-1	TRBD1	TGCGCCAGCAGCACAGGGGGGATTGAGACTGAAGCTTTCTTT	CASSTGGIETEAFF
many	TRBV7-9	TRBJ2-2	TRBD1	TGTGCCAGCAGCTCAGACAGGGCCCTAGGAACCGGGGAGCTGTTTTTT	CASSSDRALGTGELFF
many	TRBV28	TRBJ2-1	TRBD2	TGTGCCAGCAGTTTCTCGGGGGGGATCTACAGCGAGCAGTTCTTC	CASSFSGGIYSEQFF
many	TRBV20-1	TRBJ2-3	TRBD2	TGCAGTGCTAGGGCGACTAGCGAGTTCACAGATACGCAGTATTTT	CSARATSEFTDTQYF
many	TRBV9	TRBJ1-2	-	TGTGCCAGCAGCGTAGTATCCGTCCAGTCGGATGGCTACACCTTC	CASSVVSVQSDGYTF